This T cell receptor beta chain appears in the sequencing data of a study of blood T cell repertoires in COVID-19. Study overall: Sources were T cells, B-cell-depleted T cells, or PBMCs; the material itself was cDNA or gDNA.

As handled by the study authors: Reference gene primer amplification gave estimated nucleated cell counts. Clones were read by immunoSEQ multiplex PCR, and TCRdb kept only the in-frame ones, dropping some. That table supplies the V and J calls and clone size; D and trimming were determined from the DNA. The table shows around 160,000 clones, with over 85% occurring only once. Sequenced material: peripheral blood. The receptor was isolated from a man aged 60 to 69 with active or convalescent COVID-19.

The CDR3: CASLSRAVTGELFF. The CDR3 coding sequence is TGTGCCAGCCTGAGCAGGGCTGTCACCGGGGAGCTGTTTTTT. The chain has TRBV6-5 and TRBJ2-2; perhaps TRBD1 as D (5 bases). Deletions cut 8 bases from V and 4 bases from J, with 14 bases between. The CDR3 is 14 residues long. Germline values: CDR1 MNHEY, CDR2 SVGAGI.